Below, one TCR beta chain is given with its context. What it recognizes is unknown. V lost 0 bases to trimming and J lost 6 bases; unmatched junction nucleotides: 9. The CDR3 has 16 amino acids. Per the germline V gene, CDR1 is MNHEY and CDR2 is SVGAGI. The data stem from a study of cytomegalovirus exposure and HLA in healthy donors. The PCR used 60 Vbeta and 13 Jbeta primers. Here immunoSEQ multiplex PCR was the method, and the copy in TCRdb shows in-frame clones only, minus some. The sample lists 180,000 or so clones, about 69% occurring once. Findings of the study overall: Some V segments (TRBV6-2 and TRBV6-3 among them) were excluded as indistinguishable.

Healthy bone marrow donors supplied every sample. Sequenced sample: PBMCs. The chain carries TRBV6-5 and TRBJ2-7; 9 bases are shared with TRBD2. The TCR comes from a human donor in good health. The CDR3 sequence: CASSYSGAGGRVEQYF. The CDR3 bases are TGTGCCAGCAGTTACTCCGGGGCGGGGGGGCGTGTCGAGCAGTACTTC.